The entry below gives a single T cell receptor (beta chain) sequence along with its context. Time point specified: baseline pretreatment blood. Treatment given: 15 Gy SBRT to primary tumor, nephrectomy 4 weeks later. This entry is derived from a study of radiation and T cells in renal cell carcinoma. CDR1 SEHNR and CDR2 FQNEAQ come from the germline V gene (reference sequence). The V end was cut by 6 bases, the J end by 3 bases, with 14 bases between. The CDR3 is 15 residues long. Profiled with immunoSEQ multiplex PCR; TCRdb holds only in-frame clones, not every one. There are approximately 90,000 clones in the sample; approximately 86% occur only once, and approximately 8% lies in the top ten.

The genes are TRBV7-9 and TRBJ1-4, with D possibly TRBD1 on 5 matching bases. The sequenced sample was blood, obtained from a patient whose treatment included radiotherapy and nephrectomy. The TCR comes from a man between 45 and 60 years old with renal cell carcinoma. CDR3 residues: CASSQRGRSNEKLFF. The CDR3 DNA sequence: TGTGCCAGCAGTCAAAGGGGAAGGTCTAATGAAAAACTGTTTTTT.